Listed below are T cell receptor beta chains from one sample, sequenced in a study of CD8+CD57+ T cells in acquired aplastic anemia. TCRdb re-analysed the reads in MiXCR, keeping a single row per CDR3 protein. The data hold some 240,000 distinct CDR3 sequences, with approximately 35% observed a single time. Sequencing was done on a sample of sorted CD4+, CD8+, or CD8+CD57+ T cells (not recorded which) from PBMCs. These receptors all come from a human donor in good health, serving as a control. Both conserved end residues are part of each CDR3. The order of the fields is D gene, V gene, clone size, J gene, CDR3 protein, CDR3 DNA. D genes are given only for firm matches. Clone size is shown for a subset of rows, as once, few, many or a class of expanded clone.

.	TRBV9	many	TRBJ2-7	CASSSGGEQYF	TGTGCCAGCAGCTCCGGGGGCGAGCAGTACTTC
TRBD1	TRBV18	.	TRBJ2-7	CASSPGTGGLSYEQYF	TGTGCCAGCTCACCCGGGACAGGGGGCCTCTCCTACGAGCAGTACTTC
.	TRBV10-3	.	TRBJ2-7	CAISEPLGARNEQYF	TGTGCCATCAGTGAGCCTCTAGGCGCGAGGAACGAGCAGTACTTC
TRBD1	TRBV6-1	many	TRBJ1-1	CASSLDRLNTEAFF	TGTGCCAGCAGTCTGGACAGGCTGAACACTGAAGCTTTCTTT
.	TRBV5-1	many	TRBJ2-7	CASSLRGEGYEQYF	TGCGCCAGCAGCCTGAGGGGCGAGGGTTACGAGCAGTACTTC
TRBD1	TRBV7-2	many	TRBJ1-1	CASSLTGRTEAFF	TGTGCCAGCAGCTTGACAGGGAGAACTGAAGCTTTCTTT
.	TRBV5-4	.	TRBJ2-5	CASSLFGREETQYF	TGTGCCAGCAGCTTATTCGGAAGGGAGGAGACCCAGTACTTC
TRBD2	TRBV5-1	.	TRBJ2-1	CASSLVGTSAYNEQFF	TGCGCCAGCAGCTTGGTGGGGACTAGCGCCTACAATGAGCAGTTCTTC
.	TRBV12-3/TRBV12-4	many	TRBJ2-6	CAGSPSSGANVLTF	TGTGCCGGATCACCCAGCTCTGGGGCCAACGTCCTGACTTTC
.	TRBV20-1	many	TRBJ1-1	CSARVPLSTEAFF	TGCAGTGCTAGAGTTCCTCTTTCCACTGAAGCTTTCTTT
TRBD1	TRBV6-1	many	TRBJ1-6	CATYPGTGVRSPLHF	TGTGCCACCTATCCCGGGACAGGGGTACGGTCACCCCTCCACTTT
.	TRBV19	many	TRBJ2-7	CASSTGGGGPSYVEQYF	TGTGCCAGTAGTACTGGTGGAGGGGGACCCTCCTACGTGGAGCAGTACTTC
.	TRBV7-8	many	TRBJ2-7	CASSFTAVGSYEQYF	TGTGCCAGCAGCTTCACGGCGGTAGGGTCCTACGAGCAGTACTTC
.	TRBV6-1	few	TRBJ1-6	CASSERNPASSYNSPLHF	TGTGCCAGCAGTGAAAGAAACCCAGCGAGCTCCTATAATTCACCCCTCCACTTT
TRBD2	TRBV10-2	many	TRBJ2-7	CASGGEEQYF	TGCGCCAGCGGGGGGGAGGAGCAGTACTTC
TRBD2	TRBV15	.	TRBJ2-7	CATSRTSDSYEQYF	TGTGCCACCAGCAGGACTAGCGACTCCTACGAGCAGTACTTC
TRBD1	TRBV25-1	few	TRBJ1-2	CASRPRTGEGYGYTF	TGTGCCAGCAGACCTCGGACAGGAGAGGGCTATGGCTACACCTTC
.	TRBV9	many	TRBJ2-2	CASSAVGRRELFF	TGTGCCAGCAGCGCAGTAGGTCGTCGGGAGCTGTTTTTT
.	TRBV29-1	.	TRBJ1-6	CSVDGRGNSPLHF	TGCAGCGTTGATGGACGGGGGAATTCACCCCTCCACTTT
.	TRBV11-3	.	TRBJ1-1	CASSLGGQVTEAFF	TGTGCCAGCAGCTTAGGGGGGCAAGTCACTGAAGCTTTCTTT
.	TRBV5-1	.	TRBJ2-7	CASSFTQSSYNEQYF	TGCGCCAGCAGCTTTACCCAAAGCTCCTACAATGAGCAGTACTTC
TRBD1	TRBV5-1	.	TRBJ2-3	CASSLEGATDTQYF	TGCGCCAGCAGCTTGGAGGGGGCCACAGATACGCAGTATTTT
.	TRBV18	few	TRBJ1-2	CASSPPGIYGYTF	TGTGCCAGCTCACCACCAGGGATCTATGGCTACACCTTC
TRBD2	TRBV25-1	once	TRBJ2-1	CASSESGGGTYNEQFF	TGTGCCAGCAGTGAATCGGGCGGGGGAACCTACAATGAGCAGTTCTTC
.	TRBV9	many	TRBJ2-7	CASSFTGTSYEQYF	TGTGCCAGCAGCTTCACCGGGACGTCCTACGAGCAGTACTTC
.	TRBV13	.	TRBJ2-7	CASSPIPRDGFYEQYF	TGTGCCAGCAGCCCCATTCCCCGGGACGGGTTCTACGAGCAGTACTTC
.	TRBV20-1	many	TRBJ1-3	CSARYGTGNTIYF	TGCAGTGCTAGATACGGGACTGGAAACACCATATATTTT
.	TRBV10-3	many	TRBJ2-1	CAISEFGSSYNEQFF	TGTGCCATCAGTGAGTTCGGTAGCTCCTACAATGAGCAGTTCTTC
.	TRBV20-1	few	TRBJ1-3	CSASRSGVGSGNTIYF	TGCAGTGCCAGTAGGTCAGGGGTTGGCTCTGGAAACACCATATATTTT
.	TRBV5-1	few	TRBJ2-7	CASSWGDDSYEQYF	TGCGCCAGCAGCTGGGGGGATGACAGCTACGAGCAGTACTTC
.	TRBV5-6	few	TRBJ1-4	CASAPMGAEEKLFF	TGTGCCAGCGCACCCATGGGGGCCGAGGAAAAACTGTTTTTT
.	TRBV18	few	TRBJ1-2	CASSPGDTPRSGYTF	TGTGCCAGCTCACCAGGGGACACACCACGGAGTGGCTACACCTTC
.	TRBV2	many	TRBJ1-6	CASSETPFNSPLHF	TGTGCCAGCAGCGAAACACCCTTCAATTCACCCCTCCACTTT
TRBD1	TRBV5-5	.	TRBJ1-2	CASSPGQYSYGYTF	TGTGCCAGCAGCCCGGGACAGTATTCCTATGGCTACACCTTC
.	TRBV24-1	.	TRBJ1-5	CATILGQFSNQPQHF	TGTGCCACCATCCTTGGACAGTTCAGCAATCAGCCCCAGCATTTT